The 10 T cell receptor beta chains in this list originate from one sample, sequenced in a study of PD-1 blockade in classical Hodgkin lymphoma. Every patient was affected by relapse after autologous stem cell transplantation, while exposure to brentuximab vedotin was not uniform. The authors purified CD4+ T cells from thawed PBMCs by magnetic negative selection. Method: immunoSEQ multiplex PCR; TCRdb's copy keeps in-frame clones and lacks some. The sample holds about 7,500 clones, 86% seen once. Sequences were derived from CD4+ T cells from blood, sampled at baseline. The receptor source for this set is a human donor with classical Hodgkin lymphoma.

In its sample, this clone was seen a few times. The CDR3 nucleotides are TGTGCCAGCAGCCCCCATGATGGCTACACCTTC. Translating gives CASSPHDGYTF. The rearrangement joins TRBV7-9 to TRBJ1-2; D ambiguous. The CDR3 consists of 11 residues. Germline values: CDR1 SEHNR, CDR2 FQNEAQ (reference sequence). Between the trimmed V and J ends, which lost 5 bases and 6 bases, there was a span of 7 bases. Variable domain in full (rest from reference TRBV7-9 and TRBJ1-2): DTGVSQNPRHKITKRGQNVTFRCDPISEHNRLYWYRQTLGQGPEFLTYFQNEAQLEKSRLLSDRFSAERPKGSFSTLEIQRTEQGDSAMYLCASSPHDGYTFGSGTRLTVV.

In its sample, this clone was seen once. This sequence joins TRBV7-2 and TRBJ1-2; TRBD1 might be the D (5 bases). CDR1 and CDR2 from the germline V gene are SGHTA and FQGNSA. The V end lost 5 bases, the J end lost 4 bases, and 17 bases lay between the germline ends. The CDR3 sequence is 15 residues long. The CDR3 sequence: CASSTSTVLAYGYTF. Written as DNA, the CDR3 is TGTGCCAGCAGCACTTCGACAGTTTTGGCCTATGGCTACACCTTC.

This chain joins TRBV29-1 and TRBJ2-7; D gene ambiguous. CDR1 SQVTM and CDR2 ANQGSEA come from the germline V gene. Trimming left V 5 bases short and J 6 bases short, with 8 bases between. The CDR3 extends over 10 amino acids. CDR3 nucleotides: TGCAGCGTTCTGAATGTCGAGCAGTACTTC. It specifies CSVLNVEQYF.

V usage is TRBV7-2 and J usage is TRBJ1-1, with TRBD1 as a possible D gene (6 bases). CDR1 is SGHTA and CDR2 is FQGNSA in the germline V gene. The CDR3 runs 14 residues. Trimming cost V 8 bases and J 4 bases, with 17 bases left between them. The CDR3 reads CASLQGTPGTEAFF. Written as DNA, the CDR3 is TGTGCCAGCCTTCAGGGGACCCCGGGCACTGAAGCTTTCTTT.

V and J are TRBV7-3 and TRBJ2-2; possible D gene TRBD2, 5 bases. Germline V gene lookup returns CDR1 SGHTA and CDR2 FQGTGA. This CDR3 has 16 amino acids. Trimming left V 0 bases short and J 4 bases short, with 12 bases between. The CDR3 sequence: CASSLTGSSATGELFF. The CDR3 DNA reads as TGTGCCAGCAGCTTAACGGGGAGTTCAGCCACCGGGGAGCTGTTTTTT.

V usage is TRBV19 and J usage is TRBJ1-3; TRBD1 agrees at 7 bases. The V segment lost 10 bases and the J segment 0 bases; nucleotides outside the gene matches: 6. The CDR3 loop spans 14 amino acids. CDR1 is LNHDA, CDR2 SQIVND, per germline (reference sequence). CDR3 loop: CATVDRTSGNTIYF. In DNA form, the CDR3 reads TGTGCCACCGTGGACAGGACCTCTGGAAACACCATATATTTT. The full variable domain, in which reference TRBV19 and TRBJ1-3 provide the parts outside the CDR3, is DGGITQSPKYLFRKEGQNVTLSCEQNLNHDAMYWYRQDPGQGLRLIYYSQIVNDFQKGDIAEGYSVSREKKESFPLTVTSAQKNPTAFYLCATVDRTSGNTIYFGEGSWLTVV.

This chain uses TRBV4-3 with TRBJ1-4; weak D call: TRBD1 (5 bases). V lost 4 bases, J lost 3 bases, and 15 bases lay in between. CDR1 and CDR2 (germline): LGHNA, YSLEER. The CDR3 is 16 amino acids. The CDR3 nucleotides are TGCGCCAGCAGCCCCAGGGTGGGGGGACCTAATGAAAAACTGTTTTTT. This gives the protein CASSPRVGGPNEKLFF.

The table lists this clone with a few counts. This chain joins TRBV7-7 and TRBJ2-3; 13 nucleotides agree with TRBD2. The CDR3 totals 16 residues. CDR1 is SSHAT and CDR2 is FNYEAQ in the germline V gene (reference sequence). J lost 2 bases, V lost 5 bases, and 4 bases had no gene match. CDR3 sequence: CASSLGLAGSTDTQYF. CDR3 sequence (DNA): TGTGCCAGCAGCCTGGGACTAGCGGGGTCCACAGATACGCAGTATTTT.

The sample holds a few counts of this clone. This sequence joins TRBV7-2 and TRBJ1-2; the D gene is possibly TRBD1 (6 bases). The CDR3 extends over 13 amino acids. Germline-derived CDR1 and CDR2 are SGHTA and FQGNSA. Trimming left V 4 bases short and J 2 bases short, with 8 bases between. CDR3 region: CASSSGQNYGYTF. The CDR3 DNA sequence: TGTGCCAGCAGCTCTGGACAGAACTATGGCTACACCTTC. Full variable domain (remainder filled in from reference TRBV7-2 and TRBJ1-2): GAGVSQSPSNKVTEKGKDVELRCDPISGHTALYWYRQSLGQGLEFLIYFQGNSAPDKSGLPSDRFSAERTGGSVSTLTIQRTQQEDSAVYLCASSSGQNYGYTFGSGTRLTVV.

The rearrangement uses TRBV27 and TRBJ2-7, with a weak D call TRBD1 (6 bases). Trimming cost V 0 bases and J 7 bases, with 10 bases left between them. The CDR3 spans 13 residues. Germline lookup yields CDR1 MNHEY and CDR2 SMNVEV (reference sequence). CDR3 nucleotide sequence: TGTGCCAGCAGTTTATCCCGCAGGGGTGAGCAGTACTTC. This codes for CASSLSRRGEQYF.